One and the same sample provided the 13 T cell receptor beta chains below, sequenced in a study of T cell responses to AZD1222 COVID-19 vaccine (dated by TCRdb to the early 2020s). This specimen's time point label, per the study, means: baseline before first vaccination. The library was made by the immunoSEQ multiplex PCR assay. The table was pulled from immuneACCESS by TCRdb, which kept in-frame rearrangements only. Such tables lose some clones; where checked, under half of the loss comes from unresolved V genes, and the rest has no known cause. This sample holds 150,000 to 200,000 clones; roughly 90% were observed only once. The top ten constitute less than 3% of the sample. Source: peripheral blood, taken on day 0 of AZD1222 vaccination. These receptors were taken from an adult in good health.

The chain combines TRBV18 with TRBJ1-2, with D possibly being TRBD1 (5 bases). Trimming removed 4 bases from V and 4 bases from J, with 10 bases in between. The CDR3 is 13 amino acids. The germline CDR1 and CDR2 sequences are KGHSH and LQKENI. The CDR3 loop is CASSLTEGYGYTF. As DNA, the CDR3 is TGTGCCAGCTCACTGACAGAGGGCTATGGCTACACCTTC.

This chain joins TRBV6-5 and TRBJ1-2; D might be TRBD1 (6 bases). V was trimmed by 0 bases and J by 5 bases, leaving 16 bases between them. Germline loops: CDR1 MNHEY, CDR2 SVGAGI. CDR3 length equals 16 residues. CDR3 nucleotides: TGTGCCAGCAGTTACTCGGGGGGGGCTCCCGGGTATGGCTACACCTTC. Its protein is CASSYSGGAPGYGYTF.

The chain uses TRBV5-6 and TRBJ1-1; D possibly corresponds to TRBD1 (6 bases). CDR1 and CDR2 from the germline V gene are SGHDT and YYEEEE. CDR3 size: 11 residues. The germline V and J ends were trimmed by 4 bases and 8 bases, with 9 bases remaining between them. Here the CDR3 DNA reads TGTGCCAGCAGCCGCACAGGGGAAGCTTTCTTT. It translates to CASSRTGEAFF.

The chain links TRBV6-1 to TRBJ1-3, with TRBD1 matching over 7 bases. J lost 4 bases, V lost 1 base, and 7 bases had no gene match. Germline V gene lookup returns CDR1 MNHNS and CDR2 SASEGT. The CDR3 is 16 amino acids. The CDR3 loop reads CASSEGTGRLGNTIYF. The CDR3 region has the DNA TGTGCCAGCAGTGAAGGGACAGGCCGACTCGGAAACACCATATATTTT.

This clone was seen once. DNA for the CDR3: TGTGCCAGCAGCTTGATAGGGACAGGGCGGGAGCAGTACTTC. Its translation is CASSLIGTGREQYF. The V gene is TRBV5-6, the J gene TRBJ2-7, with TRBD1 matching over 9 bases. Trimming took 1 base from V and 7 from J; bases not matched to a gene: 6. CDR1 SGHDT and CDR2 YYEEEE come from the germline V gene. The CDR3 runs to 14 residues. The whole variable domain, filled in from reference TRBV5-6 and TRBJ2-7, reads DAGVTQSPTHLIKTRGQQVTLRCSPKSGHDTVSWYQQALGQGPQFIFQYYEEEERQRGNFPDRFSGHQFPNYSSELNVNALLLGDSALYLCASSLIGTGREQYFGPGTRLTVT.

This CDR3 is CASIPSGSSYEQYF. CDR3 nucleotides: TGCGCCAGCATTCCCAGCGGGTCCTCCTACGAGCAGTACTTC. The genes are TRBV10-2 and TRBJ2-7; weak D call: TRBD2 (6 bases). Germline V gene sequence: CDR1 WSHSY, CDR2 SAAADI. This CDR3 comprises 14 residues. Trimming removed 7 bases from V and 0 bases from J, with 13 bases in between.

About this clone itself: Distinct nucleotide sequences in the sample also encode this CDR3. In DNA form, the CDR3 reads TGCAGCGTTGGTGACACCGGGGAGCTGTTTTTT. It translates to CSVGDTGELFF. The chain employs TRBV29-1 and TRBJ2-2; D remains unclear. Germline CDR1 is SQVTM and CDR2 is ANQGSEA. The ends were cut back, 4 bases at V and 3 bases at J, with 3 bases in the middle. This CDR3 is built from 11 residues.

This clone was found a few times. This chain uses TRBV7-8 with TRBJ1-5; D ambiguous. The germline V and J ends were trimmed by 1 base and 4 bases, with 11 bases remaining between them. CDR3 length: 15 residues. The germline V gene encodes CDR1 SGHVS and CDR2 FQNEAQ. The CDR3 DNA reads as TGTGCCAGCAGCTTAGTCTACGGGGTTAATCAGCCCCAGCATTTT. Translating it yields CASSLVYGVNQPQHF.

The DNA of the CDR3 is TGTGCCAGCAGCGTAGTATCAGGTAGTAACTATGGCTACACCTTC. This codes for CASSVVSGSNYGYTF. This chain connects TRBV9 to TRBJ1-2; no clear D gene. CDR1 is SGDLS, CDR2 YYNGEE, per germline. CDR3 size: 15 residues. V was cut by 0 bases and J by 1 base, with 10 bases left in between.

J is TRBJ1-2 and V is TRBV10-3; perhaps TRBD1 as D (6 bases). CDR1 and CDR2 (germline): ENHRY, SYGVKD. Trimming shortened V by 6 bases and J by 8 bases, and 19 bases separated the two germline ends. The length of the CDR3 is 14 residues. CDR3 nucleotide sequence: TGTGCCATCAGGGATAAGGGGGGGGCGGAAGGCTACACCTTC. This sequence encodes CAIRDKGGAEGYTF.

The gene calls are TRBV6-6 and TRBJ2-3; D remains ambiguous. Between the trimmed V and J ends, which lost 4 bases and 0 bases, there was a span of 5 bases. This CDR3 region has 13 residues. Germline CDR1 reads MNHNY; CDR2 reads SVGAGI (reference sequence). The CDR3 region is CASSFDSTDTQYF. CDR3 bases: TGTGCCAGCAGTTTCGACAGCACAGATACGCAGTATTTT.

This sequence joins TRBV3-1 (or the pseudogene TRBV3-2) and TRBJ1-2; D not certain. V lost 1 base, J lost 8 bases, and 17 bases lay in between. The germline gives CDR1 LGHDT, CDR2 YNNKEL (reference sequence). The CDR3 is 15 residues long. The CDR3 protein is CASSQAWGGGFGYTF. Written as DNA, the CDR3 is TGTGCCAGCAGCCAAGCCTGGGGTGGAGGGTTCGGCTACACCTTC.

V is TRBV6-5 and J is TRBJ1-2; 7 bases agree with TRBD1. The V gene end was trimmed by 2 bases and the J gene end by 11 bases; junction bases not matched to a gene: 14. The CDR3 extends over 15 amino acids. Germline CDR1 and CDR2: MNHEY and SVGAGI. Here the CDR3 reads CASSYTGQHPSGYTF. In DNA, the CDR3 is TGTGCCAGCAGTTACACGGGACAGCATCCCAGTGGGTACACCTTC.